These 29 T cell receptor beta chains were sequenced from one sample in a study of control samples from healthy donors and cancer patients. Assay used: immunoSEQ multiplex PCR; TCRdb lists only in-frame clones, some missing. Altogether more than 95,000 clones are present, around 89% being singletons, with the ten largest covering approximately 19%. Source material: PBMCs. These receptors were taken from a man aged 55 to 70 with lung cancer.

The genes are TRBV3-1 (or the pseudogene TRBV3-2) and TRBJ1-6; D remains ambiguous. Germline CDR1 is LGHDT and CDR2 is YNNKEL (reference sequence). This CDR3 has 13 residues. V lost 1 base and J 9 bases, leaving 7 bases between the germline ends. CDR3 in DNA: TGTGCCAGCAGCCAAGGGATTCCTTCACCCCTCCACTTT. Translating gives CASSQGIPSPLHF.

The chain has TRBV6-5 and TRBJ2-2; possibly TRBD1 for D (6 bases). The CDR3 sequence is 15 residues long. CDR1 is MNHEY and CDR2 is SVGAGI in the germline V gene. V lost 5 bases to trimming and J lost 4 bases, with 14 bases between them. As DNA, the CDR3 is TGTGCCAGCAGTCCTCAGGACAGCCTCACCGGGGAGCTGTTTTTT. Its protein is CASSPQDSLTGELFF.

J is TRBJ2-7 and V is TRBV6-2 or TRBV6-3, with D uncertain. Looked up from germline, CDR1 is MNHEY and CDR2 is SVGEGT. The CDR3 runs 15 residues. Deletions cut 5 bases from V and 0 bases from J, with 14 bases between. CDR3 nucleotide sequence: TGTGCCAGCAGTCACCCCTTGAGGAGCTCCTACGAGCAGTACGTC. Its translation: CASSHPLRSSYEQYV.

The CDR3 DNA sequence: TGTGCCAGCAGTTACTCACAGTTCCAGGGCGGTGGCTACACCTTC. Protein sequence: CASSYSQFQGGGYTF. This chain joins TRBV6-5 and TRBJ1-2; a weak D match, TRBD1 (5 bases). The CDR3 is 15 amino acids. Germline V gene sequence: CDR1 MNHEY, CDR2 SVGAGI. The V end was cut by 0 bases, the J end by 7 bases, with 15 bases between.

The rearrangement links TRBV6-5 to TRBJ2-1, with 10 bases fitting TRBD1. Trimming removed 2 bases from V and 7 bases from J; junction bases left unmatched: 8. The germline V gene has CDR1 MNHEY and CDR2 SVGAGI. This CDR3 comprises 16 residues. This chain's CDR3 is CASSYRGQGNQNEQFF. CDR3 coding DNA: TGTGCCAGCAGTTACCGGGGACAGGGGAATCAGAATGAGCAGTTCTTC.

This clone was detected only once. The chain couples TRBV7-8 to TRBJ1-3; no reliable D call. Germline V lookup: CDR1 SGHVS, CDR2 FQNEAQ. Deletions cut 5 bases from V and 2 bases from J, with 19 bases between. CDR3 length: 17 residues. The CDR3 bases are TGTGCCAGCAGCCTAAGTCGCGGGCGAACCACTGGAAACACCATATATTTT. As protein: CASSLSRGRTTGNTIYF.

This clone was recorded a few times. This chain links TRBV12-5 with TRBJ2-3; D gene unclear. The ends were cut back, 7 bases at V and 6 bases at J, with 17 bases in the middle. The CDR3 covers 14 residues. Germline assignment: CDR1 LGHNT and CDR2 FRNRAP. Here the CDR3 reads CASAYEDPRDTQYF. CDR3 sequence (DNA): TGTGCTAGTGCCTATGAGGACCCGCGGGATACGCAGTATTTT. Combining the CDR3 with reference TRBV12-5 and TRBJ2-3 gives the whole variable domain DARVTQTPRHKVTEMGQEVTMRCQPILGHNTVFWYRQTMMQGLELLAYFRNRAPLDDSGMPKDRFSAEMPDATLATLKIQPSEPRDSAVYFCASAYEDPRDTQYFGPGTRLTVL.

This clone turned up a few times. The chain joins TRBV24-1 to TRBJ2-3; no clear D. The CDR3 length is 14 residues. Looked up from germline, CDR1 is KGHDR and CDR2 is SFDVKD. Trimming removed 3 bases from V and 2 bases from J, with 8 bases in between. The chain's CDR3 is CATSDTINTDTQYF. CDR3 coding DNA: TGTGCCACCAGTGATACCATCAACACAGATACGCAGTATTTT.

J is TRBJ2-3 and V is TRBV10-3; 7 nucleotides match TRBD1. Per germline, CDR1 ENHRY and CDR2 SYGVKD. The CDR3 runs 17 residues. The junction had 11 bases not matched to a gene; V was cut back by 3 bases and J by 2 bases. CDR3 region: CAISERTGGRSTDTQYF. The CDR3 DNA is TGTGCCATCAGTGAACGGACAGGCGGTAGGTCCACAGATACGCAGTATTTT.

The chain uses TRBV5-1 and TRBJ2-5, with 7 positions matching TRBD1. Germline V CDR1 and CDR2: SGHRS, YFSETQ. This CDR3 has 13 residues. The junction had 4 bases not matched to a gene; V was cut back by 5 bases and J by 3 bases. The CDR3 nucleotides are TGCGCCAGCAGTGATGACAGGGAAGAGACCCAGTACTTC. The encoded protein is CASSDDREETQYF.

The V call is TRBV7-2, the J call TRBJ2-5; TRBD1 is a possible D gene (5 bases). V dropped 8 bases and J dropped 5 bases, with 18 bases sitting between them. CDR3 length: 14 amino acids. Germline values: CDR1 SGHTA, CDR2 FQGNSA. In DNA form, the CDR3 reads TGTGCCAGCTCCCGCGCCCAGGGCCAGGAGACCCAGTACTTC. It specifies CASSRAQGQETQYF.

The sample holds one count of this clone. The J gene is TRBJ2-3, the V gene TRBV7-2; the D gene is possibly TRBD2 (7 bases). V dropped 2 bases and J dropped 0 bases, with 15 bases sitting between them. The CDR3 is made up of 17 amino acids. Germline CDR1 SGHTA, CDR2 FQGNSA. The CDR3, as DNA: TGTGCCAGCAGCTTAATGGGCGGGGGCGCTAGCACAGATACGCAGTATTTT. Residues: CASSLMGGGASTDTQYF.

As DNA, the CDR3 is TGTGCCAGCAGCTCCCAATTAGGGACACCGGTTCACTTT. Protein product: CASSSQLGTPVHF. The rearrangement joins TRBV7-3 to TRBJ1-6, with D possibly being TRBD1 (6 bases). V was cut by 4 bases and J by 19 bases, with 20 bases left in between. Germline V lookup: CDR1 SGHTA, CDR2 FQGTGA. This CDR3 spans 13 amino acids.

The CDR3 region has the DNA TGTGCTAGTGGACGGGGCGGCGGTGGCTTTCAGCCCCAGCATTTT. It specifies CASGRGGGGFQPQHF. This chain connects TRBV12-5 to TRBJ1-5; D possibly corresponds to TRBD1 (5 bases). The CDR3 contains 15 residues. Between the trimmed V and J ends, which lost 6 bases and 6 bases, there was a span of 18 bases. In germline, CDR1 is LGHNT, CDR2 FRNRAP.

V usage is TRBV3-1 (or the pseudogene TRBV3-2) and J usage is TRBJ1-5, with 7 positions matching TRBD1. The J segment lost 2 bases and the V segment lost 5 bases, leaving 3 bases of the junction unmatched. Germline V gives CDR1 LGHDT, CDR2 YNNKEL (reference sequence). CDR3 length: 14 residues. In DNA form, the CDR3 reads TGTGCCAGCAGCTCCACAGGGGGCAATCAGCCCCAGCATTTT. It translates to CASSSTGGNQPQHF.

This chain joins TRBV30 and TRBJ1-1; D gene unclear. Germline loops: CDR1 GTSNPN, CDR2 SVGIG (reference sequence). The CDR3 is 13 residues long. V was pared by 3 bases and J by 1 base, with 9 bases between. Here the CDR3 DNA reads TGTGCCTGGAGAAGGTCGAGGAACACTGAAGCTTTCTTT. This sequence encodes CAWRRSRNTEAFF. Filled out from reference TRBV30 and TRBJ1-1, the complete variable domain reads SQTIHQWPATLVQPVGSPLSLECTVEGTSNPNLYWYRQAAGRGLQLLFYSVGIGQISSEVPQNLSASRPQDRQFILSSKKLLLSDSGFYLCAWRRSRNTEAFFGQGTRLTVV.

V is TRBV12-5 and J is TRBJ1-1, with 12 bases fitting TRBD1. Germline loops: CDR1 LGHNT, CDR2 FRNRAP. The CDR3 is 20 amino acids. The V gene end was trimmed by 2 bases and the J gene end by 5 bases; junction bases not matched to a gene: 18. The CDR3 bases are TGTGCTAGTGGTTTGACGCCGGGACAGGGGGCGCGTTGGATAAGGACTGAAGCTTTCTTT. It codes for CASGLTPGQGARWIRTEAFF.

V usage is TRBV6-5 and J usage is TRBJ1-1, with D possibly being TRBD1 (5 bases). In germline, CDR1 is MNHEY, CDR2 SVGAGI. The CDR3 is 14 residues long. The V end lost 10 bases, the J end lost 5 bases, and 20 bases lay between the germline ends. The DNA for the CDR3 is TGTGCCACTTCATACCATCGGGACCAAACTGAAGCTTTCTTT. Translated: CATSYHRDQTEAFF.

Here the CDR3 DNA reads TGCAGTGCTAGTGGGGCAGCCACCTACGAGCAGTACTTC. Translating gives CSASGAATYEQYF. V and J are TRBV20-1 and TRBJ2-7; a possible D gene is TRBD1 (5 bases). Trimming shortened V by 3 bases and J by 2 bases, and 11 bases separated the two germline ends. Germline-derived CDR1 and CDR2 are DFQATT and SNEGSKA (reference sequence). The CDR3 has 13 amino acids.

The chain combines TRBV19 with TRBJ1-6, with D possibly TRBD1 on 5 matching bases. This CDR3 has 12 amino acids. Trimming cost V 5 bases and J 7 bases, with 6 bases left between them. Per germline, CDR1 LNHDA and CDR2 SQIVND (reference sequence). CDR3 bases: TGTGCCAGTAGTCCAGGGAATTCACCCCTCCACTTT. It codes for CASSPGNSPLHF.

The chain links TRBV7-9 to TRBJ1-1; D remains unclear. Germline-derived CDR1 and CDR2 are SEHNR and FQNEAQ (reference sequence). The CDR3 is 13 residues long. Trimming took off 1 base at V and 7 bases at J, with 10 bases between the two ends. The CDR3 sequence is CASSLGTYSEAFF. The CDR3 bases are TGTGCCAGCAGCTTAGGGACGTATAGTGAAGCTTTCTTT.

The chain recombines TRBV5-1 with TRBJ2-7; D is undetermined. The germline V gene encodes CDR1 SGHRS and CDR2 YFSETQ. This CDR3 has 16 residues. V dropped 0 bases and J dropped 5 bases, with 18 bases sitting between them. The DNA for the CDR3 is TGCGCCAGCAGCTTGGATCCGGGTAATAAAGGGCACGAGCAGTACTTC. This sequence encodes CASSLDPGNKGHEQYF.

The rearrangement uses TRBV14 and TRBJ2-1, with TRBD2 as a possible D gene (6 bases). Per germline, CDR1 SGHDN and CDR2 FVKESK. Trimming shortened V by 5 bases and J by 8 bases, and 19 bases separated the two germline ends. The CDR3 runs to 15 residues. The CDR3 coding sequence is TGTGCCAGCAGCAAAAGGAGGGTAACCGGTGATGAGCAGTTCTTC. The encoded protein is CASSKRRVTGDEQFF. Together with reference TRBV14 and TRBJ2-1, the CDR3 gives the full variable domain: EAGVTQFPSHSVIEKGQTVTLRCDPISGHDNLYWYRRVMGKEIKFLLHFVKESKQDESGMPNNRFLAERTGGTYSTLKVQPAELEDSGVYFCASSKRRVTGDEQFFGPGTRLTVL.

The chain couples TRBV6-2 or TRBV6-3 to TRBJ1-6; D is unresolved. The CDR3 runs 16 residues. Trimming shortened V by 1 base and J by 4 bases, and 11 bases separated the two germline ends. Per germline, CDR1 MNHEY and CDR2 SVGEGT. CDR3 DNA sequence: TGTGCCAGCAGTTACTATGCCCAGAAGTATAATTCACCCCTCCACTTT. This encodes CASSYYAQKYNSPLHF.

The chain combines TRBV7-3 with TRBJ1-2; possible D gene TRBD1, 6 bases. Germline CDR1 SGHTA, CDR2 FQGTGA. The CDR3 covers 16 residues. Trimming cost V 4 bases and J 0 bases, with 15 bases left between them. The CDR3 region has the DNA TGTGCCAGCAGCTCTCCGGGACAACTAGCTAACTATGGCTACACCTTC. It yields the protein CASSSPGQLANYGYTF.

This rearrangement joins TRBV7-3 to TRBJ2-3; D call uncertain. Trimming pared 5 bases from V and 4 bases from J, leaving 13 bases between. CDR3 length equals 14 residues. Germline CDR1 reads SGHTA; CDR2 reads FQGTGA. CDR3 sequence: CASSQEGVPDTQYF. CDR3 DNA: TGTGCCAGCAGCCAAGAAGGTGTTCCAGATACGCAGTATTTT.

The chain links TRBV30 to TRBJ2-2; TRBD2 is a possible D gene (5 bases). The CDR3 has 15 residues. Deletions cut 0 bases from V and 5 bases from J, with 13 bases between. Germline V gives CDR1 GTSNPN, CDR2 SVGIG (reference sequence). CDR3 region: CAWSVHESGTGELFF. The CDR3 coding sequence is TGTGCCTGGAGTGTACACGAGTCGGGGACCGGGGAGCTGTTTTTT.

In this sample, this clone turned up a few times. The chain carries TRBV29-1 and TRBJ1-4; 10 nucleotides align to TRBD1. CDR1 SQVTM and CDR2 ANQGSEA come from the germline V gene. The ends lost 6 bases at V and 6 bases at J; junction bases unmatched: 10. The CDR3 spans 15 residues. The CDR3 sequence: CSVRQGANGYEKLFF. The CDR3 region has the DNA TGCAGCGTCCGACAGGGGGCCAATGGGTATGAAAAACTGTTTTTT. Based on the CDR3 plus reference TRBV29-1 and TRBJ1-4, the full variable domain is SAVISQKPSRDICQRGTSLTIQCQVDSQVTMMFWYRQQPGQSLTLIATANQGSEATYESGFVIDKFPISRPNLTFSTLTVSNMSPEDSSIYLCSVRQGANGYEKLFFGSGTQLSVL.

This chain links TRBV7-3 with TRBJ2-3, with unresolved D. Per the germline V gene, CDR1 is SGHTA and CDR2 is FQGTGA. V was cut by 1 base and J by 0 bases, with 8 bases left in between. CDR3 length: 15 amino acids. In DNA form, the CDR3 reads TGTGCCAGCAGCTTAAAAGCGACTAGCACAGATACGCAGTATTTT. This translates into CASSLKATSTDTQYF.